The 28 T cell receptor beta chains given below trace back to one sample, sequenced in a study of T cells in Graves' hyperthyroidism and ophthalmopathy. RNA transcripts yielded amplified TCR beta CDR3 regions. In the first-round RT-PCR of the TCR CDR3, the HTBI primer set was used. From the multiplex PCR reads, TCRdb called clonotypes with MiXCR, one entry per CDR3 protein. The profile covers hundreds of thousands of distinct CDR3 sequences, with roughly a sixth appearing a single time and approximately 18% taken by the ten largest. Source material: blood. The origin of the receptors is a woman under 30 with Graves' hyperthyroidism.

In this sample, this clonotype turned up a few times. The V gene is TRBV29-1, the J gene TRBJ2-7, with 7 bases lining up with TRBD1. This CDR3 has 13 residues. Germline lookup yields CDR1 SQVTM and CDR2 ANQGSEA. Trimming cost V 6 bases and J 3 bases; bases outside gene matches: 8. The CDR3 region has the DNA TGCAGCGTGAAGGGGACAGATGACTACGAGCAGTACTTC. Translating gives CSVKGTDDYEQYF.

V usage is TRBV20-1 and J usage is TRBJ1-3, with a weak D call TRBD1 (5 bases). V lost 4 bases and J 4 bases, leaving 14 bases between the germline ends. From germline, CDR1 is DFQATT and CDR2 SNEGSKA (reference sequence). This CDR3 has 14 amino acids. CDR3 in amino acids: CSANIGVGGNTIYF. CDR3 DNA sequence: TGCAGTGCTAATATAGGGGTAGGAGGAAACACCATATATTTT.

The chain couples TRBV24-1 to TRBJ2-3, with TRBD2 matching 9 bases. The V and J ends lost 4 bases and 4 bases, in that order; junction bases with no gene match: 11. This CDR3 comprises 17 residues. Germline CDR1 is KGHDR and CDR2 is SFDVKD. The CDR3 reads CATSEGLAEYLPDTQYF. The CDR3 DNA is TGTGCCACCAGTGAGGGACTAGCCGAGTATCTACCAGATACGCAGTATTTT.

This clonotype was recorded many times. V usage is TRBV18 and J usage is TRBJ2-7; 11 nucleotides line up with TRBD1. With V trimmed by 8 bases and J by 2 bases, 5 bases remained unmatched. The germline V gene has CDR1 KGHSH and CDR2 LQKENI. The CDR3 is 14 amino acids. Written as DNA, the CDR3 is TGTGCCAGCAGTCCGGGACAGGGGGCCTACGAGCAGTACTTC. This encodes CASSPGQGAYEQYF.

In its sample, this clonotype was seen a few times. The chain has TRBV5-1 and TRBJ2-1; 9 nucleotides agree with TRBD1. Germline V gene sequence: CDR1 SGHRS, CDR2 YFSETQ. The CDR3 runs to 14 residues. The ends lost 4 bases at V and 7 bases at J; junction bases unmatched: 6. This chain's CDR3 is CASSPGDRANEQFF. The CDR3 DNA is TGCGCCAGCAGCCCGGGGGACAGGGCGAATGAGCAGTTCTTC.

This chain uses TRBV2 with TRBJ2-7; D possibly corresponds to TRBD2 (6 bases). The CDR3 is made up of 16 amino acids. Germline V gives CDR1 SNHLY, CDR2 FYNNEI. Trimming stripped 8 bases from V and 0 bases from J, with 20 bases between. The CDR3 here is CASSVLSWGDSYEQYF. The CDR3 DNA is TGTGCCAGCTCGGTTTTGAGCTGGGGGGACTCCTACGAGCAGTACTTC.

This rearrangement joins TRBV15 to TRBJ2-1; D remains unclear. This CDR3 is 16 amino acids long. Germline values: CDR1 LNHNV, CDR2 YYDKDF (reference sequence). V was cut by 5 bases and J by 4 bases, with 18 bases left in between. The CDR3 loop reads CATSRRTSGLYNEQFF. In nucleotides, the CDR3 is TGTGCCACCAGCCGCCGAACCAGTGGGCTATACAATGAGCAGTTCTTC. Filled out from reference TRBV15 and TRBJ2-1, the complete variable domain reads DAMVIQNPRYQVTQFGKPVTLSCSQTLNHNVMYWYQQKSSQAPKLLFHYYDKDFNNEADTPDNFQSRRPNTSFCFLDIRSPGLGDTAMYLCATSRRTSGLYNEQFFGPGTRLTVL.

This clonotype showed up many times. V gene TRBV12-3 or TRBV12-4 combines with J gene TRBJ1-2, with TRBD1 as a possible D gene (5 bases). This CDR3 comprises 15 residues. Trimming left V 4 bases short and J 2 bases short, with 14 bases between. CDR3: CASSSTSGPNYGYTF. DNA for the CDR3: TGTGCCAGCAGTTCAACGTCGGGACCCAACTATGGCTACACCTTC.

The chain recombines TRBV10-1 with TRBJ2-1, with TRBD2 matching over 9 bases. The V and J ends lost 0 bases and 8 bases, in that order; junction bases with no gene match: 2. Germline values: CDR1 WNHNN, CDR2 SYGVQD (reference sequence). The CDR3 loop spans 14 amino acids. CDR3 sequence reads: CASSESSGGYEQFF. The DNA of the CDR3 is TGCGCCAGCAGTGAGTCTAGCGGGGGTTATGAGCAGTTCTTC.

This clonotype was picked up many times. The CDR3 DNA sequence: TGTGCCAGCAGACGCGGACAGGGCCGCAATTCACCCCTCCACTTT. Translating it yields CASRRGQGRNSPLHF. This sequence joins TRBV28 and TRBJ1-6; TRBD1 aligns across 8 bases. Trimming at V came to 6 bases and at J to 7 bases, leaving 8 bases not matched to a gene. This CDR3 has 15 amino acids. Germline V gene sequence: CDR1 MDHEN, CDR2 SYDVKM.

With respect to this clonotype: One end of the junction is discordant with germline, which a read error may explain. This chain connects TRBV3-1 to TRBJ2-3; possible D gene TRBD2, 5 bases. CDR3 length equals 14 residues. Germline V gene sequence: CDR1 LGHDT, CDR2 YNNKEL (reference sequence). The CDR3 bases are TGTGCCAGCAACCAACGGGATCCCACAGATACGCAGTATTTT. It translates to CASNQRDPTDTQYF.

This clonotype was counted at least ten times. This chain connects TRBV20-1 to TRBJ2-5; TRBD2 matches 10 bases. Germline CDR1 reads DFQATT; CDR2 reads SNEGSKA (reference sequence). The J segment lost 9 bases and the V segment lost 6 bases, leaving 16 bases of the junction unmatched. The CDR3 is 15 amino acids. CDR3 DNA: TGCAGTGCCCCCGGGGAGCTAGCGGGAGAGGTGTCCCAGTACTTC. Protein sequence: CSAPGELAGEVSQYF.

This clonotype came up many times. This sequence joins TRBV2 and TRBJ2-5; maybe TRBD2 (6 bases). CDR1 and CDR2 from the germline V gene are SNHLY and FYNNEI. The V end was cut by 7 bases, the J end by 4 bases, with 22 bases between. The CDR3 loop spans 16 amino acids. CDR3 loop: CASTYGGRGRGETQYF. DNA for the CDR3: TGTGCCAGCACTTACGGGGGTCGAGGTCGTGGAGAGACCCAGTACTTC.

This chain uses TRBV28 with TRBJ2-6; TRBD1 might be the D (6 bases). There are 16 residues in the CDR3. Trimming stripped 3 bases from V and 2 bases from J, with 11 bases between. Germline V lookup: CDR1 MDHEN, CDR2 SYDVKM. The CDR3: CASSFTRQAGANVLTF. For the CDR3, the DNA is TGTGCCAGCAGTTTCACCCGACAGGCTGGGGCCAACGTCCTGACTTTC.

This clonotype was detected many times. The chain employs TRBV28 and TRBJ1-1; a possible D gene is TRBD1 (5 bases). The V gene's germline CDR1 is MDHEN and CDR2 SYDVKM. CDR3 length: 12 residues. Trimming took 2 bases from V and 8 from J, leaving 9 bases between them. The CDR3 sequence: CASSLRQTEAFF. The CDR3 region has the DNA TGTGCCAGCAGTTTAAGACAGACCGAAGCTTTCTTT.

This clonotype was seen more than once but under ten times. A much larger clone sits a single nucleotide away, making a read error possible. The J gene is TRBJ1-1, the V gene TRBV28; no clear D gene. V was pared by 4 bases and J by 1 base, with 4 bases between. This CDR3 is built from 12 residues. Germline CDR1 MDHEN, CDR2 SYDVKM. The CDR3 spells CASSSRNTEAFF. CDR3 in DNA: TGTGCCAGCAGTTCTCGGAACACTGAAGCTTTCTTT.

The V and J genes are TRBV6-2 or TRBV6-3 and TRBJ2-3; 9 nucleotides agree with TRBD1. Losses at the gene ends were 2 bases for V and 8 bases for J; bases not matched to a gene: 8. Looked up from germline, CDR1 is MNHEY and CDR2 is SVGEGT. The CDR3 is 15 residues long. CDR3 bases: TGTGCCAGCAGTTACCGGGACAGGGAAATCGGTACGCAGTATTTT. Amino acid sequence: CASSYRDREIGTQYF.

The rearrangement joins TRBV6-1 to TRBJ2-1; D unclear. CDR1 MNHNS and CDR2 SASEGT come from the germline V gene. The V gene lost 7 bases and the J gene lost 5 bases, with 15 bases spanning the gap. The CDR3 spans 14 residues. In DNA form, the CDR3 reads TGTGCCAGCACCCCCCGAAGGAGCCACAATGAGCAGTTCTTC. This gives the protein CASTPRRSHNEQFF.

This clonotype has a count of ten or more. This rearrangement joins TRBV12-3 or TRBV12-4 to TRBJ1-2, with 9 bases identical to TRBD1. V was clipped by 5 bases and J by 6 bases; unmatched bases: 13. CDR3 size: 16 residues. In DNA form, the CDR3 reads TGTGCCAGCAGTCCGGGACAGGGTGGTTTAAGGAATGGCTACACCTTC. Its translation: CASSPGQGGLRNGYTF.

The chain carries TRBV20-1 and TRBJ2-3; TRBD2 aligns across 9 bases. Germline V gene data show CDR1 as DFQATT and CDR2 as SNEGSKA (reference sequence). The CDR3 spans 20 residues. The ends lost 6 bases at V and 6 bases at J; junction bases unmatched: 28. The CDR3 nucleotides are TGCAGTGCCTCTACTATGGGACAGCCCAAAGCGGGAGGACCTGGGGATACGCAGTATTTT. Translating it yields CSASTMGQPKAGGPGDTQYF.

The V gene is TRBV28, the J gene TRBJ2-1; 7 nucleotides agree with TRBD2. The length of the CDR3 is 15 residues. Germline V lookup: CDR1 MDHEN, CDR2 SYDVKM. Trimming cost V 6 bases and J 9 bases; bases outside gene matches: 14. DNA of the CDR3: TGTGCCAGCAGCCCCGGCTGGGCGGGAGTCCGTGAGCAGTTCTTC. Amino acids: CASSPGWAGVREQFF.

This clonotype was counted at least ten times. V gene TRBV6-1 combines with J gene TRBJ1-2; 7 nucleotides match TRBD1. Trimming took 5 bases from V and 6 from J; bases not matched to a gene: 6. The CDR3 is 13 residues long. CDR1 and CDR2 from the germline V gene are MNHNS and SASEGT. The chain's CDR3 is CASSHTGVHGYTF. Here the CDR3 DNA reads TGTGCCAGCAGTCACACAGGGGTTCATGGCTACACCTTC.

This clonotype came up many times. The V and J genes are TRBV2 and TRBJ2-7, with TRBD1 as a possible D gene (5 bases). V lost 7 bases, J lost 4 bases, and 8 bases lay in between. The CDR3 contains 11 residues. CDR1 is SNHLY and CDR2 is FYNNEI in the germline V gene. DNA for the CDR3: TGTGCCAGCAACCAGGGTTACGAGCAGTACTTC. Translation gives CASNQGYEQYF.

This clonotype was recorded at least ten times. This sequence joins TRBV28 and TRBJ1-6; a possible D gene is TRBD1 (5 bases). Germline-derived CDR1 and CDR2 are MDHEN and SYDVKM. Trimming stripped 5 bases from V and 14 bases from J, with 16 bases between. The length of the CDR3 is 13 residues. CDR3 amino acids: CASSIAIGGALHF. CDR3 in DNA: TGTGCCAGCAGTATAGCCATCGGAGGGGCCCTCCACTTT.

This clonotype has at least ten counts. The CDR3 loop reads CASSLSGTSGSNEQFF. CDR3 DNA: TGCGCCAGCAGCCTCTCCGGGACTAGCGGATCCAATGAGCAGTTCTTC. The chain is built from TRBV5-1 and TRBJ2-1, with TRBD2 matching over 11 bases. CDR3 length equals 16 residues. From germline, CDR1 is SGHRS and CDR2 YFSETQ. The trim removed 4 bases at V and 6 bases at J, leaving 9 bases unmatched. Full variable domain (missing parts from reference TRBV5-1 and TRBJ2-1): KAGVTQTPRYLIKTRGQQVTLSCSPISGHRSVSWYQQTPGQGLQFLFEYFSETQRNKGNFPGRFSGRQFSNSRSEMNVSTLELGDSALYLCASSLSGTSGSNEQFFGPGTRLTVL.

The rearrangement uses TRBV5-1 and TRBJ1-1; D perhaps matches TRBD1 (5 bases). The germline CDR1 and CDR2 sequences are SGHRS and YFSETQ. The CDR3 totals 15 residues. Trimming left V 3 bases short and J 4 bases short, with 16 bases between. The CDR3 region has the DNA TGCGCCAGCAGCTCCCATTCTCAGGGCTCCACTGAAGCTTTCTTT. It translates to CASSSHSQGSTEAFF.

The chain couples TRBV14 to TRBJ1-5; D not certain. The CDR3 runs 13 residues. From germline, CDR1 is SGHDN and CDR2 FVKESK. V shed 0 bases and J shed 6 bases, with 6 bases lying between them. CDR3 protein: CASSQDWVQPQHF. CDR3 nucleotides: TGTGCCAGCAGCCAAGATTGGGTTCAGCCCCAGCATTTT.

This chain connects TRBV3-1 to TRBJ2-1, with D maybe TRBD2 (6 bases). Deletions cut 3 bases from V and 9 bases from J, with 9 bases between. Per germline, CDR1 LGHDT and CDR2 YNNKEL (reference sequence). CDR3 size: 12 residues. The CDR3 region has the DNA TGTGCCAGCAGCCATACCGGGGGTGAGCAGTTCTTC. The encoded protein is CASSHTGGEQFF.